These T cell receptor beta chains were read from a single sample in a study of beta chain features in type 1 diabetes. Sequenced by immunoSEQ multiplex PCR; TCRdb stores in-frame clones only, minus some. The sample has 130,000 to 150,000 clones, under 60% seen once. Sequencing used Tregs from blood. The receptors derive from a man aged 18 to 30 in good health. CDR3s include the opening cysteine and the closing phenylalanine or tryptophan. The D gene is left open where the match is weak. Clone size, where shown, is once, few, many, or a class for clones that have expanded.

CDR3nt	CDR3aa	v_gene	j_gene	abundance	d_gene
TGTGCCAGCAGTTCCGGGACAGACGAGCAGTACTTC	CASSSGTDEQYF	TRBV28	TRBJ2-7	.	TRBD1
TGCGCCAGCAGGGGGACAGGGGCCGTCGGCAAAAACATTCAGTACTTC	CASRGTGAVGKNIQYF	TRBV10-2	TRBJ2-4	.	TRBD1
TGTGCCAGCAGTTTTTCTAGTCTTTATGGCTACACCTTC	CASSFSSLYGYTF	TRBV28	TRBJ1-2	.	.
TGTGCCAGCAGTGTTTCCATCCGCGAGCAGTACTTC	CASSVSIREQYF	TRBV2	TRBJ2-7	once	.
TGTGCCAGCAGTTACAGGGGAGGGGCGGAAGCTTTCTTT	CASSYRGGAEAFF	TRBV6-6	TRBJ1-1	.	.
TGTGCCAGCAGCCAAGATAATTGGAGGGCTAACTATGGCTACACCTTC	CASSQDNWRANYGYTF	TRBV4-2	TRBJ1-2	.	.
TGCGCCAGCAGCCTCCGACAGGGGTTCCGAGAGACCCAGTACTTC	CASSLRQGFRETQYF	TRBV4-3	TRBJ2-5	.	TRBD1
TGTGCCATCCGAGATCCGGGGGAGCAGTACTTC	CAIRDPGEQYF	TRBV10-3	TRBJ2-7	few	.
TGTGCCACCAGCAGACAGGGATACAATGAGCAGTTCTTC	CATSRQGYNEQFF	TRBV15	TRBJ2-1	.	.
TGTGCCAGCAGTCCCCGGTTCGGAAAACTGTTTTTT	CASSPRFGKLFF	TRBV27	TRBJ1-4	.	.
TGTGCCAGCAGCAAACGAGGGACCTACAATGAGCAGTTCTTC	CASSKRGTYNEQFF	TRBV7-3	TRBJ2-1	.	.
TGTGCCAGCAGTTTCTTTGGGACAGGGGGCTACGAGCAGTACTTC	CASSFFGTGGYEQYF	TRBV28	TRBJ2-7	few	TRBD1
TGTGCCAGCTCAGTTCGGGGACAGGGGACCACCTACGAGCAGTACTTC	CASSVRGQGTTYEQYF	TRBV18	TRBJ2-7	.	TRBD1
TGTGCCACCCAGTCGGACGCGGGCTATGGCTACACCTTC	CATQSDAGYGYTF	TRBV10-3	TRBJ1-2	few	.
TGTGCCAGCAAGAACCACCGGGGGGACCTCACAGATACGCAGTATTTT	CASKNHRGDLTDTQYF	TRBV7-9	TRBJ2-3	.	TRBD2
TGCGCCAGCAGCCGCGAGGGCGAGACCCAGTACTTC	CASSREGETQYF	TRBV5-1	TRBJ2-5	.	.
TGTGCCATCAGCAGCAGAGGGGAGCAGTACTTC	CAISSRGEQYF	TRBV10-3	TRBJ2-7	.	.
TGTGCCAGTAGTAGAAGGACAGGGTCGATTGAGCAGTTCTTC	CASSRRTGSIEQFF	TRBV19	TRBJ2-1	few	TRBD1
TGTGCCAGCAGCTTATCATTCGCTAGCGGCACAGATACGCAGTATTTT	CASSLSFASGTDTQYF	TRBV7-8	TRBJ2-3	.	.
TGTGCCAGCAGCTTAGTTTGGGGGCTAGGGGTCTCCGAGCAGTACTTC	CASSLVWGLGVSEQYF	TRBV7-2	TRBJ2-7	.	.
TGTGCCAGCAGCGAAGGGCACAGGGCGAGAAATACGCAGTATTTT	CASSEGHRARNTQYF	TRBV6-1	TRBJ2-3	few	.
TGTGCCAGTAGAGGACAGGAGACCCAGTACTTC	CASRGQETQYF	TRBV19	TRBJ2-5	.	.
TGTGCCAGCAGCGGGAGGGGGTCTAGCGGGGACTCCTACGAGCAGTACTTC	CASSGRGSSGDSYEQYF	TRBV7-9	TRBJ2-7	.	TRBD2
TGTGCCAGTAGGGGGGACTTAAGCAATCAGCCCCAGCATTTT	CASRGDLSNQPQHF	TRBV19	TRBJ1-5	few	.
TGTGCCAGCAGCCGTGCCACAACCTACGAGCAGTACTTC	CASSRATTYEQYF	TRBV6-5	TRBJ2-7	few	.
TGTGCCATCAGACACCTACGGACAGGGGGCTCTGGCTACACCTTC	CAIRHLRTGGSGYTF	TRBV10-3	TRBJ1-2	.	TRBD1
TGTGCCATCTCATTGGACAGGGGGCCTGGAGAGCAGTACTTC	CAISLDRGPGEQYF	TRBV10-3	TRBJ2-7	.	TRBD1
TGTGCCAGCAGCTCGCCGACAGGGTGGACCGGGGAGCTGTTTTTT	CASSSPTGWTGELFF	TRBV7-2	TRBJ2-2	few	TRBD1
TGTGCCAGCAGCCCTGGTAGGGCGGAGGAAGAGACCCAGTACTTC	CASSPGRAEEETQYF	TRBV11-3	TRBJ2-5	few	.
TGCAGCGTAGGACAGGGTAATGTCGGCTATGAGCAGTTCTTC	CSVGQGNVGYEQFF	TRBV29-1	TRBJ2-1	.	TRBD1
TGTGCCAGCAGCCCCTGGACAGGTTACTACGAGCAGTACTTC	CASSPWTGYYEQYF	TRBV7-2	TRBJ2-7	.	TRBD1
TGTGCCAGAAGCTTGGCTGCGGACAGGGGCCCGGGCACCGGGGAGCTGTTTTTT	CARSLAADRGPGTGELFF	TRBV5-3	TRBJ2-2	.	TRBD1
TGTGCCACCAGCAGCTGGGGACATGGGAACACTGAAGCTTTCTTT	CATSSWGHGNTEAFF	TRBV15	TRBJ1-1	.	.
TGCACCAGCAGCCAAGATTGCACAGGGAATTCCGCTAATGAAAAACTGTTTTTT	CTSSQDCTGNSANEKLFF	TRBV1	TRBJ1-4	.	.
TGCAGTGTCCGGTCCAATGAGCAGTTCTTC	CSVRSNEQFF	TRBV20-1	TRBJ2-1	few	.
TGTGCCAGCACCCCGGACATAGGTGCTTTCTTT	CASTPDIGAFF	TRBV7-9	TRBJ1-1	.	.
TGCGCCAGCAGCTGGGGGACAGGCCTGTGGGAGACCCAGTACTTC	CASSWGTGLWETQYF	TRBV5-1	TRBJ2-5	few	TRBD1
TGTGCCAGCAGGCGATGGGCCATCACTGAAGCTTTCTTT	CASRRWAITEAFF	TRBV28	TRBJ1-1	.	.
TGTGCCAGCAGCTATACTTTCAGGGGGCATAATGAAAAACTGTTTTTT	CASSYTFRGHNEKLFF	TRBV5-5	TRBJ1-4	.	TRBD1
TGTGCCAGCCGCGGGCTTCCCTTTTACAATGAGCAGTTCTTC	CASRGLPFYNEQFF	TRBV11-3	TRBJ2-1	.	.
TGTGCCAGCAGCAAACCCCAACTCACAGATACGCAGTATTTT	CASSKPQLTDTQYF	TRBV21-1	TRBJ2-3	few	.
TGCAGCGGATCAGGGCTAGCGGACGAGCAGTACTTC	CSGSGLADEQYF	TRBV29-1	TRBJ2-7	.	TRBD2
TGTGCCATCAAACCGGGACAGGGCTACAATGAGCAGTTCTTC	CAIKPGQGYNEQFF	TRBV10-3	TRBJ2-1	few	TRBD1
TGTGCCAGCTCACCTCCTACAGACACCGCTCGTGCCTACGAGCAGTACTTC	CASSPPTDTARAYEQYF	TRBV18	TRBJ2-7	.	.
TGTGCCACCAGCAGAGATGGACTCAACACCGGGGAGCTGTTTTTT	CATSRDGLNTGELFF	TRBV15	TRBJ2-2	.	.
TGTGCCAGCAGCTCTAGTTTAGCGCAGTATTTT	CASSSSLAQYF	TRBV11-2	TRBJ2-3	.	.
TGTGCCAGCAGCCTACGAACCGGGACAGGGGGCCGGCGCACTGAAGCTTTCTTT	CASSLRTGTGGRRTEAFF	TRBV7-8	TRBJ1-1	.	TRBD1
TGTGCCATCAGCGGGGGACAGGGATCCTACGAGCAGTACTTC	CAISGGQGSYEQYF	TRBV10-3	TRBJ2-7	.	TRBD1
TGTGCCAGCAGCATCCAGGGGGCGAGCACTGAAGCTTTCTTT	CASSIQGASTEAFF	TRBV6-5	TRBJ1-1	few	TRBD1
TGTGCCAGCAGCTTAGTGGGCCAGTCCTCCGAGCAGTACTTC	CASSLVGQSSEQYF	TRBV7-2	TRBJ2-7	.	.
TGCGCCAGCAGCTGGACAGGGACCGGGGAGCTGTTTTTT	CASSWTGTGELFF	TRBV5-1	TRBJ2-2	.	TRBD1
TGCGCCAGCAGCCAAGGCAGGACCCAGTACTTC	CASSQGRTQYF	TRBV4-3	TRBJ2-5	.	.